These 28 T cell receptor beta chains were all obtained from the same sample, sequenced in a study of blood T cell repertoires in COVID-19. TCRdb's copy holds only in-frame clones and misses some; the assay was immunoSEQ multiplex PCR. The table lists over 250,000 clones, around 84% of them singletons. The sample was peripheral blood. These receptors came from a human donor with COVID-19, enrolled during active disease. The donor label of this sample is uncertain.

The CDR3, as DNA: TGTGCTAGTGGTTTGGTACTTAGGTCGCAGGATAGCAATCAGCCCCAGCATTTT. Protein sequence: CASGLVLRSQDSNQPQHF. The chain couples TRBV12-5 to TRBJ1-5; D ambiguous. The germline V gene encodes CDR1 LGHNT and CDR2 FRNRAP. This CDR3 region has 18 residues. Trimming pared 0 bases from V and 0 bases from J, leaving 15 bases between.

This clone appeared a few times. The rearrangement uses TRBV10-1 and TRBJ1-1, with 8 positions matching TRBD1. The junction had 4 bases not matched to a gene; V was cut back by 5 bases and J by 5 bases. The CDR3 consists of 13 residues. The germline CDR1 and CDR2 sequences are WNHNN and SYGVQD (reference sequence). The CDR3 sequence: CASSPGQETEAFF. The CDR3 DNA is TGCGCCAGCAGTCCGGGACAGGAAACTGAAGCTTTCTTT.

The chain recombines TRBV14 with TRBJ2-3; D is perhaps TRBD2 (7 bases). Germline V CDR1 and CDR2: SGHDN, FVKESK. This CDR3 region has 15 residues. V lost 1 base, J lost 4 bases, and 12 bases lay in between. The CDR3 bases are TGTGCCAGCAGCCAAGTGAGGGGGGGGCCAGATACGCAGTATTTT. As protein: CASSQVRGGPDTQYF.

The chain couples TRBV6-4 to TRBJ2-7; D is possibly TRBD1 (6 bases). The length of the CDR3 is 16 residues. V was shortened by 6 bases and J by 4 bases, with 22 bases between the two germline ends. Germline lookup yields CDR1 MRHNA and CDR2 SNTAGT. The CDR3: CASRTQGPRVLYEQYF. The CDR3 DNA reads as TGTGCCAGCAGGACACAGGGCCCTAGGGTACTTTACGAGCAGTACTTC.

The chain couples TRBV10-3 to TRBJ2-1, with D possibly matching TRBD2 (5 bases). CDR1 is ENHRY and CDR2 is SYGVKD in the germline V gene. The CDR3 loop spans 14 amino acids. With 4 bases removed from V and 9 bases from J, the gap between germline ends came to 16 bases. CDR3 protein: CAISGGIGFGEQFF. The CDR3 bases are TGTGCCATCAGTGGAGGGATAGGTTTTGGTGAGCAGTTCTTC.

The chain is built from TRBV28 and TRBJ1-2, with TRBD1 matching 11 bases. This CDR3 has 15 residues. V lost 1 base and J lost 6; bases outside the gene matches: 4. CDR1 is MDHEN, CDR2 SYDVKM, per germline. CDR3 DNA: TGTGCCAGCAGTTTATTGGGGACAGGGGGTAATGGCTACACCTTC. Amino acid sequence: CASSLLGTGGNGYTF.

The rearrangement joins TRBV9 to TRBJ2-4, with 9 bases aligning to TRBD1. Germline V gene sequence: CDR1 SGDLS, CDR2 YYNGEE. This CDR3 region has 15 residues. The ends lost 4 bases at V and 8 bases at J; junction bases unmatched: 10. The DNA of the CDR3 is TGTGCCAGCAGCCTCCTACAGGGGGCAGGAGACATTCAGTACTTC. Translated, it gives CASSLLQGAGDIQYF.

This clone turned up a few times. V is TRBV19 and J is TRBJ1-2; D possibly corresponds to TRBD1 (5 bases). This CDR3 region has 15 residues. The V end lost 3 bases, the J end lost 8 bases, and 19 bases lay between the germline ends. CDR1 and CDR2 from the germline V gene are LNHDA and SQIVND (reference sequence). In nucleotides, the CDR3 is TGTGCCAGTAGTATTGACACAGGAGCGTCGTACGGCTACACCTTC. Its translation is CASSIDTGASYGYTF.

CDR3 nucleotides: TGTGCCAGCAGCCTAAACAGGGGGCAATCCGGGGAGCTGTTTTTT. Amino acid sequence: CASSLNRGQSGELFF. The chain employs TRBV3-1 (or the pseudogene TRBV3-2) and TRBJ2-2; 9 bases line up with TRBD1. The CDR3 runs to 15 residues. The germline V gene encodes CDR1 LGHDT and CDR2 YNNKEL (reference sequence). V was clipped by 4 bases and J by 6 bases; unmatched bases: 6.

The CDR3 loop is CASSLRTSGSSGELFF. The DNA for the CDR3 is TGTGCCAGCTCACTAAGGACTAGCGGGAGTTCCGGGGAGCTGTTTTTT. The chain has TRBV18 and TRBJ2-2, with 13 bases that match TRBD2. Trimming removed 4 bases from V and 6 bases from J; junction bases left unmatched: 5. Germline CDR1 is KGHSH and CDR2 is LQKENI. The CDR3 runs 16 residues. The full variable domain, in which reference TRBV18 and TRBJ2-2 provide the parts outside the CDR3, is NAGVMQNPRHLVRRRGQEARLRCSPMKGHSHVYWYRQLPEEGLKFMVYLQKENIIDESGMPKERFSAEFPKEGPSILRIQQVVRGDSAAYFCASSLRTSGSSGELFFGEGSRLTVL.

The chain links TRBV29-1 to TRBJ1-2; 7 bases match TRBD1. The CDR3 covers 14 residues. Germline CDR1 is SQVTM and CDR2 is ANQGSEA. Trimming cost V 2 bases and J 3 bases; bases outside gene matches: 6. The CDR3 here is CSVEITGADYGYTF. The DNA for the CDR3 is TGCAGCGTTGAAATTACAGGGGCGGACTATGGCTACACCTTC. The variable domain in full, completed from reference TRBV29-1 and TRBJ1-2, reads SAVISQKPSRDICQRGTSLTIQCQVDSQVTMMFWYRQQPGQSLTLIATANQGSEATYESGFVIDKFPISRPNLTFSTLTVSNMSPEDSSIYLCSVEITGADYGYTFGSGTRLTVV.

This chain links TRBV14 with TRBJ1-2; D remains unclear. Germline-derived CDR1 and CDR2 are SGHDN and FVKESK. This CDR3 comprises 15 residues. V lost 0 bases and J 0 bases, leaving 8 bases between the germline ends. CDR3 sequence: CASSQELEANYGYTF. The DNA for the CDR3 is TGTGCCAGCAGCCAAGAGTTAGAAGCTAACTATGGCTACACCTTC. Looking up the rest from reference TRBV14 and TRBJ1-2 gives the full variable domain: EAGVTQFPSHSVIEKGQTVTLRCDPISGHDNLYWYRRVMGKEIKFLLHFVKESKQDESGMPNNRFLAERTGGTYSTLKVQPAELEDSGVYFCASSQELEANYGYTFGSGTRLTVV.

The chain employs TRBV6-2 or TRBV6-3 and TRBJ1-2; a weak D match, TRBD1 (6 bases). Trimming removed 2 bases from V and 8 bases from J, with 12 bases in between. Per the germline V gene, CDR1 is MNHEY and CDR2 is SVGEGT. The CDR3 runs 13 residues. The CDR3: CASSYQGSGGYTF. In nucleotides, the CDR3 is TGTGCCAGCAGTTACCAGGGGTCGGGCGGCTACACCTTC.

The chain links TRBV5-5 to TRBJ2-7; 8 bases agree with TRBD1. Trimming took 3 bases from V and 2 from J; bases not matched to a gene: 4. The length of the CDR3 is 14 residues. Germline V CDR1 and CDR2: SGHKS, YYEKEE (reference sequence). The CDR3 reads CASSYRTGTYEQYF. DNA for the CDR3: TGTGCCAGCAGCTACCGGACAGGGACCTACGAGCAGTACTTC.

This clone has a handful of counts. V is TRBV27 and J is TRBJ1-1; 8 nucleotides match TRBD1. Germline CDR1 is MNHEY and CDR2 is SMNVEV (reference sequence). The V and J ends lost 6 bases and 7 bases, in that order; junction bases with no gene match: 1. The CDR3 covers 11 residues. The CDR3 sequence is CASRGTGEAFF. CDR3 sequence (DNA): TGTGCCAGCAGGGGGACAGGTGAAGCTTTCTTT.

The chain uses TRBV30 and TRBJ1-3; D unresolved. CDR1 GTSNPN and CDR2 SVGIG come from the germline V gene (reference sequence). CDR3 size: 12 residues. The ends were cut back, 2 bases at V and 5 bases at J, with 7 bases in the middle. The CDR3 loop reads CAWSSNRNTIYF. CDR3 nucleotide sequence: TGTGCCTGGAGTAGCAACCGAAACACCATATATTTT.

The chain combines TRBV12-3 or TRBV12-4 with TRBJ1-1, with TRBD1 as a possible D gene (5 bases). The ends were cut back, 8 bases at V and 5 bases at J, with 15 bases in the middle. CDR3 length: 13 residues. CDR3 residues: CASASTGWTEAFF. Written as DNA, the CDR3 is TGTGCCAGCGCTTCCACAGGCTGGACTGAAGCTTTCTTT.

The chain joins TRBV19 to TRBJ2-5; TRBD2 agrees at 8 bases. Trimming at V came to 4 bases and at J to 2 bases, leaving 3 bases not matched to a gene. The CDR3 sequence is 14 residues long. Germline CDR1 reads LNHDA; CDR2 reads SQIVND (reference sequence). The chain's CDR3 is CASSTGTSQETQYF. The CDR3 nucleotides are TGTGCCAGTAGTACCGGGACTAGTCAAGAGACCCAGTACTTC.

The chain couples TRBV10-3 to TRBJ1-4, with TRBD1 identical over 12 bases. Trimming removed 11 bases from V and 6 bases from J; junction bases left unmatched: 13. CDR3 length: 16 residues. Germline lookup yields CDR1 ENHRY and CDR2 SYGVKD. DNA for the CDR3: TGTGCCGCCCGCCCGGGACAGGGGGCTCGGGATGAAAAACTGTTTTTT. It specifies CAARPGQGARDEKLFF.

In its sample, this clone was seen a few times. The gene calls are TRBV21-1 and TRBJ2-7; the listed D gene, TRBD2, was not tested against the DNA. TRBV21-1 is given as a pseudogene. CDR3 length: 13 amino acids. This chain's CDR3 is CAAAAVPSYEQYF. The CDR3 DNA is TGTGCCGCTGCCGCGGTTCCCTCCTACGAGCAGTACTTC.

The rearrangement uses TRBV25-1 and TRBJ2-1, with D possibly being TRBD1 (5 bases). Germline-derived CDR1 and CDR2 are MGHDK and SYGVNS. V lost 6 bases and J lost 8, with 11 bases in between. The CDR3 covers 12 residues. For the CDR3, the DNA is TGTGCCAGCAGCCCAGGGTTCGATGAGCAGTTCTTC. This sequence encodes CASSPGFDEQFF.

CDR3 nucleotide sequence: TGTGCCACCAGCATCCCCGGGAGGGGTGGACCTTACGAGCAGTACTTC. Its translation: CATSIPGRGGPYEQYF. The chain is built from TRBV15 and TRBJ2-7; 8 bases line up with TRBD2. J gave up 4 bases and V 4 bases, and 12 bases lay outside the gene matches. The CDR3 totals 16 residues. CDR1 and CDR2 from the germline V gene are LNHNV and YYDKDF (reference sequence).

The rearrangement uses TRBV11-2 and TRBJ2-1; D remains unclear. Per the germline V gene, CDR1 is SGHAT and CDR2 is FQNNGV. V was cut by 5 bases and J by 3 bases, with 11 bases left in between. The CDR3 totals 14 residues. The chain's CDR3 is CASSANRVYNEQFF. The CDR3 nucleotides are TGTGCCAGCAGCGCTAACCGAGTCTACAATGAGCAGTTCTTC. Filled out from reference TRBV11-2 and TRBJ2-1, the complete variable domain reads EAGVAQSPRYKIIEKRQSVAFWCNPISGHATLYWYQQILGQGPKLLIQFQNNGVVDDSQLPKDRFSAERLKGVDSTLKIQPAKLEDSAVYLCASSANRVYNEQFFGPGTRLTVL.

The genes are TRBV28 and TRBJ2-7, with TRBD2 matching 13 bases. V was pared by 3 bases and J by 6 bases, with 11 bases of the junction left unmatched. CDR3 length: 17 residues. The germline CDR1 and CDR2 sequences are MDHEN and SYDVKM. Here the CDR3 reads CASSFLGRTSGSLEQYF. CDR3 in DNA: TGTGCCAGCAGTTTTTTGGGAAGGACTAGCGGGAGTCTCGAGCAGTACTTC.

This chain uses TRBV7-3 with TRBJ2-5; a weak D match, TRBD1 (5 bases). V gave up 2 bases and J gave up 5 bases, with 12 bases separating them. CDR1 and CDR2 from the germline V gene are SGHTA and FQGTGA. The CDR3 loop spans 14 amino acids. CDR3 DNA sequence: TGTGCCAGCAGCTTATTGGGTGGGGCGGAGACCCAGTACTTC. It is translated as CASSLLGGAETQYF.

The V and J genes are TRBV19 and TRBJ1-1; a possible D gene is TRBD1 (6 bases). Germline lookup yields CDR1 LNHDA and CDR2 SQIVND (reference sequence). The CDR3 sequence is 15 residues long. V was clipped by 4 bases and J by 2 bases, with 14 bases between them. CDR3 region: CASSTRTDLNTEAFF. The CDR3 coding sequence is TGTGCCAGTAGTACTCGGACAGACCTTAACACTGAAGCTTTCTTT.

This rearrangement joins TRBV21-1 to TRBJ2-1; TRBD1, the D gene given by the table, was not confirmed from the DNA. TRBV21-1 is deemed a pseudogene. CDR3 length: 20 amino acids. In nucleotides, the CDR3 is TGTGCCAGCAGCAAACGAACCGGTACGAGGGGGAGTCCTCCAGGGGATGAGCAGTTCTTC. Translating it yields CASSKRTGTRGSPPGDEQFF.

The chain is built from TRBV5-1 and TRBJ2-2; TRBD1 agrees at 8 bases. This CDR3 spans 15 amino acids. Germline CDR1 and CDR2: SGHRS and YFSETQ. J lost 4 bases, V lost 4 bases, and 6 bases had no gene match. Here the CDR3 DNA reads TGCGCCAGCAGCCTGGACAGGGCGGTCACCGGGGAGCTGTTTTTT. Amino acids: CASSLDRAVTGELFF.